Shown below are 2 T cell receptor beta chains from a single sample sequenced in a study of T cell repertoires in cytomegalovirus infection. For these receptors, no antigen is known. Using its own MiXCR run on the reads, TCRdb lists one record per CDR3 protein. Of about 34,000 distinct CDR3 sequences in the sample, about 52% are singletons; the top ten hold over 75%. The sequencing here drew on CD8+ T cells from cultured PBMCs, taken from culture after CMV antigen stimulation. These receptors were collected from a human donor in good health (CMV status not recorded). Some clones in this sample may be carry-over from other donors' samples.

This clonotype has more than one count but fewer than ten. The chain links TRBV7-2 to TRBJ2-1; D not certain. Germline CDR1 and CDR2: SGHTA and FQGNSA. Trimming took 2 bases from V and 5 from J, leaving 16 bases between them. CDR3 length equals 16 residues. The CDR3 nucleotides read TGTGCCAGCAGCTTAATCCGGGTAGCTATTAACAATGAGCAGTTCTTC. Amino acid sequence: CASSLIRVAINNEQFF.

This clonotype came up a few times. This chain links TRBV7-8 with TRBJ1-5; the D is unclear. The CDR3 covers 13 residues. V was cut by 5 bases and J by 7 bases, with 12 bases left in between. Looked up from germline, CDR1 is SGHVS and CDR2 is FQNEAQ. CDR3 protein: CASSPGALQPQHF. For the CDR3, the DNA is TGTGCCAGCAGCCCCGGAGCGTTGCAGCCCCAGCATTTT.